Presented here are 17 T cell receptor beta chains from one specimen sequenced in a study of T cell repertoires in cytomegalovirus infection. TCRdb passed the reads through MiXCR, listing each CDR3 protein once. This table has about a million distinct CDR3 sequences, around 30% appearing once. Antigens for these TCRs are unknown. The starting material was cultured CD8+ T cells from PBMCs, obtained from culture after CMV antigen stimulation. These receptors were obtained from a human donor in good health (CMV status not recorded). Some clones in this sample may be carry-over from other donors' samples.

This clonotype was seen repeatedly, ten times or more. The chain uses TRBV7-8 and TRBJ2-7, with D unresolved. V lost 3 bases and J 6 bases, leaving 15 bases between the germline ends. Germline V gene lookup returns CDR1 SGHVS and CDR2 FQNEAQ. The CDR3 is 14 residues long. CDR3 loop: CASSFDTPGIEQYF. The DNA of the CDR3 is TGTGCCAGCAGCTTCGACACTCCTGGGATCGAGCAGTACTTC.

This clonotype was found a few times. The chain uses TRBV6-1 and TRBJ2-2; D tentatively fits TRBD1 or TRBD2 (6 bases each). Germline V lookup: CDR1 MNHNS, CDR2 SASEGT. The CDR3 extends over 14 amino acids. V lost 5 bases, J lost 8 bases, and 15 bases lay in between. The CDR3 region is CASSPKRGAGELFF. The CDR3 DNA follows: TGTGCCAGCAGTCCTAAGAGGGGGGCAGGGGAGCTGTTTTTT.

This clonotype was detected ten times or more. The chain carries TRBV20-1 and TRBJ1-1; D not certain. The V end lost 3 bases, the J end lost 1 base, and 9 bases lay between the germline ends. In germline, CDR1 is DFQATT, CDR2 SNEGSKA (reference sequence). CDR3 size: 13 residues. The CDR3 region is CSARPDTNTEAFF. The CDR3 nucleotides are TGCAGTGCTAGGCCCGACACGAACACTGAAGCTTTCTTT.

This rearrangement joins TRBV6-6 to TRBJ2-1, with D tentatively TRBD2 (6 bases). Germline V gene lookup returns CDR1 MNHNY and CDR2 SVGAGI (reference sequence). Trimming left V 6 bases short and J 1 base short, with 16 bases between. The CDR3 is made up of 16 amino acids. In DNA, the CDR3 is TGTGCCAGCAGGGCTCGGAGGGAGAGGTCCTACAATGAGCAGTTCTTC. As protein: CASRARRERSYNEQFF.

The V gene is TRBV9, the J gene TRBJ2-2; a possible D gene is TRBD1 (5 bases). The CDR3 runs 16 residues. Germline V gene lookup returns CDR1 SGDLS and CDR2 YYNGEE. Trimming stripped 0 bases from V and 4 bases from J, with 13 bases between. CDR3 sequence: CASSVASKGATGELFF. For the CDR3, the DNA is TGTGCCAGCAGCGTAGCCTCCAAAGGGGCCACCGGGGAGCTGTTTTTT.

The rearrangement joins TRBV7-9 to TRBJ1-2, with D unclear. The CDR3 is made up of 13 amino acids. Germline CDR1 is SEHNR and CDR2 is FQNEAQ (reference sequence). The V end lost 5 bases, the J end lost 3 bases, and 10 bases lay between the germline ends. This CDR3 is CASSPPDDYGYTF. CDR3 nucleotides: TGTGCCAGCAGCCCCCCAGATGACTATGGCTACACCTTC.

J is TRBJ1-1 and V is TRBV27; possible D gene TRBD1, 5 bases. CDR1 MNHEY and CDR2 SMNVEV come from the germline V gene (reference sequence). V lost 4 bases and J 4 bases, leaving 16 bases between the germline ends. The CDR3 spans 15 residues. CDR3 loop: CASSSQLGTGTEAFF. Written as DNA, the CDR3 is TGTGCCAGCAGTTCGCAACTCGGGACTGGCACTGAAGCTTTCTTT.

V gene TRBV19 combines with J gene TRBJ1-1; D ambiguous. CDR1 and CDR2 (germline): LNHDA, SQIVND (reference sequence). Trimming took 5 bases from V and 0 from J, leaving 10 bases between them. This CDR3 spans 14 amino acids. Written as DNA, the CDR3 is TGTGCCAGTAGTTCCCGGAAGGTGAACACTGAAGCTTTCTTT. Protein sequence: CASSSRKVNTEAFF.

The chain joins TRBV6-6 to TRBJ2-1; the D gene is possibly TRBD1 (6 bases). The germline V gene has CDR1 MNHNY and CDR2 SVGAGI (reference sequence). The CDR3 sequence is 16 residues long. V dropped 0 bases and J dropped 4 bases, with 13 bases sitting between them. The CDR3 sequence: CASSYSITGPYNEQFF. The CDR3 bases are TGTGCCAGCAGTTACTCGATCACAGGGCCTTACAATGAGCAGTTCTTC.

The table lists this clonotype with a few counts. The DNA for the CDR3 is TGTGCCATCAGGTCCGACAGGGACTATGGCTACACCTTC. This gives the protein CAIRSDRDYGYTF. The chain is built from TRBV10-3 and TRBJ1-2, with 7 bases aligning to TRBD1. CDR1 ENHRY and CDR2 SYGVKD come from the germline V gene. V dropped 6 bases and J dropped 3; count of bases not matched to a gene: 4. The CDR3 is 13 amino acids.

This clonotype occurred a few times. V usage is TRBV7-8 and J usage is TRBJ2-1, with TRBD1 matching over 8 bases. J gave up 5 bases and V 4 bases, and 7 bases lay outside the gene matches. This CDR3 has 15 residues. Germline CDR1 SGHVS, CDR2 FQNEAQ. The CDR3 DNA reads TGTGCCAGCAGCTATAGGACAGGGTCTAACAATGAGCAGTTCTTC. It is translated as CASSYRTGSNNEQFF. The full variable domain, rest sourced from reference TRBV7-8 and TRBJ2-1, is GAGVSQSPRYKVAKRGQDVALRCDPISGHVSLFWYQQALGQGPEFLTYFQNEAQLDKSGLPSDRFFAERPEGSVSTLKIQRTQQEDSAVYLCASSYRTGSNNEQFFGPGTRLTVL.

There are a few counts of this clonotype. CDR3 DNA: TGTGCCAGCAGTCTGTGGACAGGGGAGGACATTCAGTACTTC. This codes for CASSLWTGEDIQYF. This rearrangement joins TRBV12-3 or TRBV12-4 to TRBJ2-4; 9 bases agree with TRBD1. Germline trimming cut 5 bases from V and 8 bases from J; bases unmatched to any gene: 7. The CDR3 totals 14 residues.

This clonotype occurred a few times. This chain joins TRBV5-4 and TRBJ2-1; the match to TRBD2 covers 10 bases. Germline V gene data show CDR1 as SGHNT and CDR2 as YYREEE (reference sequence). The CDR3 runs 16 residues. V trimming: 4 bases; J trimming: 2 bases; junction bases outside the gene matches: 6. The CDR3 region is CASSPYSGGPYNEQFF. CDR3 nucleotides: TGTGCCAGCAGCCCGTATAGCGGGGGGCCCTACAATGAGCAGTTCTTC.

Regarding this clonotype: A much bigger clone sits one base away, suggesting this may be a read error. This rearrangement joins TRBV12-3 or TRBV12-4 to TRBJ1-2, with D possibly matching TRBD1 (6 bases). This CDR3 contains 13 residues. Trimming left V 10 bases short and J 3 bases short, with 15 bases between. CDR3 nucleotide sequence: TGTGCCAACACGATGACAGGCTACTATGGCTACACCTTC. This encodes CANTMTGYYGYTF.

This chain's CDR3 is CAISESTSGGAADTQYF. CDR3 DNA: TGTGCCATCAGTGAGTCAACTAGCGGGGGGGCTGCAGATACGCAGTATTTT. This chain joins TRBV10-3 and TRBJ2-3, with TRBD2 identical over 13 bases. The CDR3 totals 17 residues. The germline V gene has CDR1 ENHRY and CDR2 SYGVKD. V lost 0 bases, J lost 4 bases, and 4 bases stayed unmatched.

This clonotype has only a few counts. The rearrangement joins TRBV27 to TRBJ1-6; 8 bases map to TRBD1. Germline V gene lookup returns CDR1 MNHEY and CDR2 SMNVEV (reference sequence). The V and J ends lost 5 bases and 12 bases, in that order; junction bases with no gene match: 12. The CDR3 extends over 15 amino acids. The CDR3 region is CASSPSDRASIPLHF. CDR3 coding DNA: TGTGCCAGCAGTCCTTCGGACAGGGCGTCAATACCCCTCCACTTT.

This clonotype was observed at least ten times. V gene TRBV20-1 combines with J gene TRBJ2-4; TRBD2 matches at 10 bases. The CDR3 consists of 18 residues. V shed 2 bases and J 1 base; nucleotides not matched to a gene: 11. Germline V gene sequence: CDR1 DFQATT, CDR2 SNEGSKA (reference sequence). CDR3 loop: CSARRRAGGLQAKNIQYF. The CDR3 nucleotides are TGCAGTGCTAGACGGCGAGCGGGGGGGCTACAGGCCAAAAACATTCAGTACTTC.